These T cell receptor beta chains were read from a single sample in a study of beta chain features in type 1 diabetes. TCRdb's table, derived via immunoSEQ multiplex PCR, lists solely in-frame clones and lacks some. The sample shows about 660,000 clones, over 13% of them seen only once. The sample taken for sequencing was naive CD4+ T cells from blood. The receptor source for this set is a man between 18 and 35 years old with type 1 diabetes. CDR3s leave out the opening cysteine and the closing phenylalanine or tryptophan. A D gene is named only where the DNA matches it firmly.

SVEYGRVNTEAF,.,TRBV29-1,12,TRBJ1-1
ASSPTATYEQY,.,TRBV7-9,11,TRBJ2-7
ASSSSDSPNYGYT,.,TRBV27,13,TRBJ1-2
ASGGLDVLT,.,TRBV2,9,TRBJ2-6
AFYYEQY,.,TRBV21-1,7,TRBJ2-7
ASSAVKEGGYGYT,.,TRBV7-6,13,TRBJ1-2
ASSEAAGSYSNQPQH,.,TRBV6-1,15,TRBJ1-5
ASSLDIPNQPQH,.,TRBV4-2,12,TRBJ1-5
ASSSRTGSYEQY,TRBD1,TRBV5-6,12,TRBJ2-7
ASSPPEDRGSGYT,TRBD1,TRBV18,13,TRBJ1-2
ASSSDRQETQY,TRBD1,TRBV7-2,11,TRBJ2-5
ASRRDGNYGYT,.,TRBV6-5,11,TRBJ1-2
ASSYVGELF,.,TRBV6-6,9,TRBJ2-2
AWTLDVGGSYGYT,.,TRBV30,13,TRBJ1-2
AIRGTSGLGTDTQY,TRBD2,TRBV10-3,14,TRBJ2-3
AWSGQGSPLH,.,TRBV30,10,TRBJ1-6
ASSSRLAGYTDTQY,TRBD2,TRBV7-3,14,TRBJ2-3
ASSGQLTKQF,.,TRBV9,10,TRBJ2-1
ASSPGLSGNEQY,.,TRBV7-9,12,TRBJ2-7
SVEVGRAFPNYEQY,.,TRBV29-1,14,TRBJ2-7
ASSQEGGSNQPQH,.,TRBV4-2,13,TRBJ1-5
ASSQDRGRAGGFYNEQY,TRBD1,TRBV4-3,17,TRBJ2-7
ASSLASVPLNTEAF,.,TRBV7-2,14,TRBJ1-1
ASSLGVQGGTRGGYT,TRBD1,TRBV7-6,15,TRBJ1-2
AIRSSGGTDTQY,TRBD2,TRBV10-3,12,TRBJ2-3
AWGFVQGNEQF,.,TRBV30,11,TRBJ2-1
ATSRDATSANNEQF,TRBD2,TRBV15,14,TRBJ2-1
AWSSRGFTEAF,.,TRBV30,11,TRBJ1-1
ASSFGGGPSYNEQF,.,TRBV5-4,14,TRBJ2-1
AIPGRQGVIAGAGTDTQY,TRBD2,TRBV2,18,TRBJ2-3
ASSIEGRTQH,.,TRBV19,10,TRBJ1-5
ASSQKERGALNTGELF,TRBD2,TRBV14,16,TRBJ2-2
ASRHREAGFYEQY,TRBD2,TRBV11-2,13,TRBJ2-7
ASSLGWEDNYGYT,.,TRBV7-9,13,TRBJ1-2
SARSGNTIY,.,TRBV20-1,9,TRBJ1-3